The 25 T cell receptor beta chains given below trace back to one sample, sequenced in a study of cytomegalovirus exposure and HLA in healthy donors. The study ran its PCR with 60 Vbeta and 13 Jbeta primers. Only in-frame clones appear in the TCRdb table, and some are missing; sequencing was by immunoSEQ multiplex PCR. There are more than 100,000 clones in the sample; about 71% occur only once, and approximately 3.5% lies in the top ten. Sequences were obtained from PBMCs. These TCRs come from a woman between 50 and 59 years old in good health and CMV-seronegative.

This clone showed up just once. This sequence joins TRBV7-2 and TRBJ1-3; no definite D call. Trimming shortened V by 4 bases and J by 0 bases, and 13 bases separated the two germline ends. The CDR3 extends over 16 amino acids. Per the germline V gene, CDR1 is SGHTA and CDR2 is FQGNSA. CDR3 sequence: CASSYHGSVSGNTIYF. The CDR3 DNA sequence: TGTGCCAGCAGCTATCACGGCAGCGTCTCTGGAAACACCATATATTTT.

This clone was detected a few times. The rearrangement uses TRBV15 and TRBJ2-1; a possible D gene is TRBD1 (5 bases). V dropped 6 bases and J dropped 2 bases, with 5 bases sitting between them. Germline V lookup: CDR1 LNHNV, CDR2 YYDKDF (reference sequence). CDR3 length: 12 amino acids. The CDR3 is CATRGPYNEQFF. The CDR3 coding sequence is TGTGCCACCAGGGGGCCCTACAATGAGCAGTTCTTC.

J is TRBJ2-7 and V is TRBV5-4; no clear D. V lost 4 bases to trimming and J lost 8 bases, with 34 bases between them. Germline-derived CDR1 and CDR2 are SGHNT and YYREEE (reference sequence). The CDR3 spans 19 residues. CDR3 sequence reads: CASSPEESPTNTSPTKQYF. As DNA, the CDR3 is TGTGCCAGCAGCCCCGAGGAGAGTCCTACTAATACTTCTCCTACGAAGCAGTACTTC.

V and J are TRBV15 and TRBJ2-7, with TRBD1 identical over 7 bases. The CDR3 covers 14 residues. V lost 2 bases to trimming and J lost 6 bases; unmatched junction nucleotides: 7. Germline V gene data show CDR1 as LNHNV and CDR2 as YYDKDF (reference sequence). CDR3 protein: CATSRPSDRAEQYF. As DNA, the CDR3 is TGTGCCACCAGCAGACCGTCCGACAGGGCCGAGCAGTACTTC.

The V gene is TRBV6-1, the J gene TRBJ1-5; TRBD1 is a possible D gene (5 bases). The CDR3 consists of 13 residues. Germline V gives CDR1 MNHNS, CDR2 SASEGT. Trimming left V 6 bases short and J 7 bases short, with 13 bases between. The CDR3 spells CASRWGVGQPQHF. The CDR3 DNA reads TGTGCCAGCAGGTGGGGGGTAGGGCAGCCCCAGCATTTT.

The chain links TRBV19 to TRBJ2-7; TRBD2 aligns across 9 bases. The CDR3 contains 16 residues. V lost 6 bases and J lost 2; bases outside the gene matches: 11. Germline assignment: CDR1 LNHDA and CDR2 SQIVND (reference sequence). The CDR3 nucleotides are TGTGCCAGTAGGCGCAGGGAAATAGCGGGAGCCTACGAGCAGTACTTC. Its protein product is CASRRREIAGAYEQYF.

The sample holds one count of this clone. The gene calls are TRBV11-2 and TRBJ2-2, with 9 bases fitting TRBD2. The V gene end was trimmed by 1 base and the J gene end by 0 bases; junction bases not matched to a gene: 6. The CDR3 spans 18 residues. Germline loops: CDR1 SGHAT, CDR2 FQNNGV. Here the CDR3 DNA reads TGTGCCAGCAGCTTAGGTGAGGGACTAGCCGCGAACACCGGGGAGCTGTTTTTT. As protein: CASSLGEGLAANTGELFF. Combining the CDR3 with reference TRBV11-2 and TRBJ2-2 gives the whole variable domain EAGVAQSPRYKIIEKRQSVAFWCNPISGHATLYWYQQILGQGPKLLIQFQNNGVVDDSQLPKDRFSAERLKGVDSTLKIQPAKLEDSAVYLCASSLGEGLAANTGELFFGEGSRLTVL.

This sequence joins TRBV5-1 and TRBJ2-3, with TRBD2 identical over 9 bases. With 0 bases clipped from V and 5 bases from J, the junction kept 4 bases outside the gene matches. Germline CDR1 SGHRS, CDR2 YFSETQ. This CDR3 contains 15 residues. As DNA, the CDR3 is TGCGCCAGCAGCTTGGGGACTAGCGAGGGAGATACGCAGTATTTT. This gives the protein CASSLGTSEGDTQYF.

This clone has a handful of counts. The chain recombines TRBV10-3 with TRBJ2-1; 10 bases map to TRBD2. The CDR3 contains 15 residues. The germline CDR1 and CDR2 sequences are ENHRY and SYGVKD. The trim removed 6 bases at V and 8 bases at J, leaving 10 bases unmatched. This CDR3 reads CAISKSGRDVYEQFF. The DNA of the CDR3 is TGTGCCATCAGCAAAAGCGGGAGGGATGTCTATGAGCAGTTCTTC.

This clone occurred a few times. This CDR3 reads CASSFFSPVSGYNEQFF. The DNA of the CDR3 is TGTGCCAGCAGTTTTTTCTCCCCCGTAAGCGGGTACAATGAGCAGTTCTTC. The rearrangement joins TRBV28 to TRBJ2-1; a possible D gene is TRBD2 (6 bases). Germline CDR1 MDHEN, CDR2 SYDVKM. The CDR3 loop spans 17 amino acids. Trimming shortened V by 3 bases and J by 4 bases, and 19 bases separated the two germline ends.

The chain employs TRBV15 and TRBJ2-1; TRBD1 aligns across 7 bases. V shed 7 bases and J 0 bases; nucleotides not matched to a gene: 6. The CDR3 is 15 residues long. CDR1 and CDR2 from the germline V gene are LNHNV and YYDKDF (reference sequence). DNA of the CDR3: TGTGCCACCAAGACAGGGCACAGCTCCTACAATGAGCAGTTCTTC. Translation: CATKTGHSSYNEQFF.

CDR3 region: CAWSVDNRGLYGYTF. The DNA for the CDR3 is TGTGCCTGGAGTGTTGATAACAGGGGGCTCTATGGCTACACCTTC. J is TRBJ1-2 and V is TRBV30, with TRBD1 matching 9 bases. V was clipped by 0 bases and J by 4 bases; unmatched bases: 6. Germline V gene lookup returns CDR1 GTSNPN and CDR2 SVGIG (reference sequence). This CDR3 region has 15 residues.

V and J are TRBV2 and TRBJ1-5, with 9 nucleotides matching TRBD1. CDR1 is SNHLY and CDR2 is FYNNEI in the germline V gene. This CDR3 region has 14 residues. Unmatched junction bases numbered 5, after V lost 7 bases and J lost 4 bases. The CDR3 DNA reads TGTGCCAGCAACCCGGGACAGGGAAATCAGCCCCAGCATTTT. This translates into CASNPGQGNQPQHF.

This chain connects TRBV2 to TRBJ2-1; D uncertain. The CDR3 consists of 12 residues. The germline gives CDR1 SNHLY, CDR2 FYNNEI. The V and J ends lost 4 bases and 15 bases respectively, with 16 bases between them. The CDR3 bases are TGTGCCAGCAGTGTAGTTGCCTCATCGCTGTTCTTC. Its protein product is CASSVVASSLFF. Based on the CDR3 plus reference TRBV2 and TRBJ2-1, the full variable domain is EPEVTQTPSHQVTQMGQEVILRCVPISNHLYFYWYRQILGQKVEFLVSFYNNEISEKSEIFDDQFSVERPDGSNFTLKIRSTKLEDSAMYFCASSVVASSLFFGPGTRLTVL.

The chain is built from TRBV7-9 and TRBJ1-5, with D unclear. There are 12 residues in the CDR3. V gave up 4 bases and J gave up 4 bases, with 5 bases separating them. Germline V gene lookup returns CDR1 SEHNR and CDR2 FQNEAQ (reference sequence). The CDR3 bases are TGTGCCAGCAGCTCTCTGAATCAGCCCCAGCATTTT. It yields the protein CASSSLNQPQHF.

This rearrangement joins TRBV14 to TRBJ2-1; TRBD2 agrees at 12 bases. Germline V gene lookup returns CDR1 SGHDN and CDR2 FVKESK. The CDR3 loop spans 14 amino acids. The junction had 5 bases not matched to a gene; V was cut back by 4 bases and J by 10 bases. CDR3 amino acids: CASSRTSGIGEQFF. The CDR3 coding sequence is TGTGCCAGCAGCCGGACTAGCGGGATCGGGGAGCAGTTCTTC.

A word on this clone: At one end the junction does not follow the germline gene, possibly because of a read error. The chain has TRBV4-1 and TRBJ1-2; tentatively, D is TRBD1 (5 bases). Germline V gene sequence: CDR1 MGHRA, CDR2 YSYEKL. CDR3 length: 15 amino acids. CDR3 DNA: TGCACCAGCAGCCAAGATGTCAGGGCAAACTATGGCTACACCTTC. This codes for CTSSQDVRANYGYTF.

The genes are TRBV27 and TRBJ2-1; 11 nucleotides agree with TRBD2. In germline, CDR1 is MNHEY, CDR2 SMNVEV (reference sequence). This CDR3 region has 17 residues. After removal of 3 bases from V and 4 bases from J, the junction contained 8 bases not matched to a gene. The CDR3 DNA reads TGTGCCAGCAGTTTGGGAACTAGCGGGAGAGGATACAATGAGCAGTTCTTC. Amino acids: CASSLGTSGRGYNEQFF.

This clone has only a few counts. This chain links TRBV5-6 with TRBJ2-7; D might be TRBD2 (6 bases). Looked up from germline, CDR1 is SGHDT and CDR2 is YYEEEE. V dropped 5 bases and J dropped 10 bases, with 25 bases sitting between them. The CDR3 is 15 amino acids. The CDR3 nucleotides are TGTGCCAGCAGTCTGGGCGGGACCGGGGGTAGTGGTCAGTACTTC. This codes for CASSLGGTGGSGQYF.

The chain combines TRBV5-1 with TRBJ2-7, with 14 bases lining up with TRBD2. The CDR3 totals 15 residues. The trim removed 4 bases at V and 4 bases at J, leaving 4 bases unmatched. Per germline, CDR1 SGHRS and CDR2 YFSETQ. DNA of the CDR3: TGCGCCAGCAGCACGGGACTAGCGGGAGAGTACGAGCAGTACTTC. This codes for CASSTGLAGEYEQYF.

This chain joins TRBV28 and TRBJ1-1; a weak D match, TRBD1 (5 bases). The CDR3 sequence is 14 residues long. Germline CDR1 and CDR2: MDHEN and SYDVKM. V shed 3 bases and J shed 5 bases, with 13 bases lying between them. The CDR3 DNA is TGTGCCAGCAGTTTTGAGGGGAGGGGAACTGAAGCTTTCTTT. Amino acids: CASSFEGRGTEAFF. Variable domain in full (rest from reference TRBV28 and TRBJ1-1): DVKVTQSSRYLVKRTGEKVFLECVQDMDHENMFWYRQDPGLGLRLIYFSYDVKMKEKGDIPEGYSVSREKKERFSLILESASTNQTSMYLCASSFEGRGTEAFFGQGTRLTVV.

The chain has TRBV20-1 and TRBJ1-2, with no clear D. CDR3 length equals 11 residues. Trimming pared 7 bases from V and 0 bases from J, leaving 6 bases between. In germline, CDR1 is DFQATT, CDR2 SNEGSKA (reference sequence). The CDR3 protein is CSGTANYGYTF. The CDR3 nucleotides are TGCAGTGGTACAGCTAACTATGGCTACACCTTC.

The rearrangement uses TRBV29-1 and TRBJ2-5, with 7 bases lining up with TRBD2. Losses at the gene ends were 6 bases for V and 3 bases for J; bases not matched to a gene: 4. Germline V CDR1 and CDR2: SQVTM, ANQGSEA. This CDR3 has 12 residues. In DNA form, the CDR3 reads TGCAGCGTGGGACTACCGGAAGAGACCCAGTACTTC. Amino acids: CSVGLPEETQYF.

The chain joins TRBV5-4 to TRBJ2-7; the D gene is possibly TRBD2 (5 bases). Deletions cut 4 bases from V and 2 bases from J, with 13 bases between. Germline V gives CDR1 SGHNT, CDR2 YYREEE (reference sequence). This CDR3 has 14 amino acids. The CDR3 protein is CASSKKTSPYEQYF. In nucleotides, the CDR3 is TGTGCCAGCAGCAAGAAAACTAGTCCCTACGAGCAGTACTTC. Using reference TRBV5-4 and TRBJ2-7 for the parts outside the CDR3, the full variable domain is ETGVTQSPTHLIKTRGQQVTLRCSSQSGHNTVSWYQQALGQGPQFIFQYYREEENGRGNFPPRFSGLQFPNYSSELNVNALELDDSALYLCASSKKTSPYEQYFGPGTRLTVT.

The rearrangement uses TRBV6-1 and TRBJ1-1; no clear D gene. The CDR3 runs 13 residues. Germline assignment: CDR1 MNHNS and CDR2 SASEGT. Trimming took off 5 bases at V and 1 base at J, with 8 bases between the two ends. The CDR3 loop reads CASSPEGNTEAFF. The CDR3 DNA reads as TGTGCCAGCAGTCCAGAGGGGAACACTGAAGCTTTCTTT.